This T cell receptor (beta chain) was obtained from a study of shared clonotypes between healthy human individuals. Study-level information: Per-donor plates numbered three CD4 naive, three CD4 memory, two CD8 naive and one CD8 memory.

Overall study findings and caveats: A reduction in generation probabilities was seen for non-shared clonotypes relative to those shared by all four donors.

On this clone itself: Antigen unknown.

Every immunoSEQ plate was one replicate of a subset's evenly spread DNA. Measured with immunoSEQ multiplex PCR; TCRdb has only the in-frame clones, and not every one. The repertoire holds 2.3 million or so clones, with approximately 93% as singletons. V was shortened by 5 bases and J by 1 base, with 8 bases between the two germline ends. This CDR3 contains 13 residues. Per the germline V gene, CDR1 is SQVTM and CDR2 is ANQGSEA. Material: naive CD4+ T cells from PBMCs. Noted subset: CD45RA+ positively selected. The source of this sequence is a man younger than 30 in good health. Some clones in this sample may be carry-over from other donors' samples. J is TRBJ2-2 and V is TRBV29-1; D ambiguous. The CDR3 reads CSVTWGNTGELFF. The CDR3 DNA follows: TGCAGCGTTACGTGGGGGAACACCGGGGAGCTGTTTTTT.